This TCR beta chain was sequenced in a study of patients and donors after allogeneic stem cell transplantation. In TCRdb, the RT-PCR reads were re-called with MiXCR into one record per CDR3 protein. The data contain 150,000 to 200,000 distinct CDR3 sequences, around two fifths of them singletons. This CDR3 is built from 12 residues. Trimming took off 3 bases at V and 4 bases at J, with 9 bases between the two ends. CDR1 is DFQATT and CDR2 is SNEGSKA in the germline V gene (reference sequence). The sequence derives from a human donor who was either an allogeneic HSCT recipient or a stem cell or donor lymphocyte infusion donor (not recorded which). It is not recorded whose cells these are; they may come from a transplant donor. The sequenced sample consisted of blood, either unsorted or a sorted T cell fraction (not recorded which). The genes are TRBV20-1 and TRBJ1-2; perhaps TRBD1 as D (6 bases). This CDR3 reads CSASMTGYGYTF. The CDR3 DNA is TGCAGTGCTAGTATGACAGGCTATGGCTACACCTTC.